The next 16 T cell receptor beta chains were all read from a single sample in a study of T cell responses to AZD1222 COVID-19 vaccine. Generated by immunoSEQ multiplex PCR, the TCRdb table keeps only in-frame clones and is missing some. The table has about 88,000 clones, around 90% seen once. The material was peripheral blood, obtained 28 days after the second AZD1222 dose. These receptors all stem from an adult who received the AZD1222 COVID-19 vaccine.

The genes are TRBV2 and TRBJ1-6, with D possibly matching TRBD1 (5 bases). Looked up from germline, CDR1 is SNHLY and CDR2 is FYNNEI. CDR3 length equals 16 residues. V lost 4 bases, J lost 8 bases, and 18 bases lay in between. The CDR3 is CASSVQGDALHSPLHF. The CDR3 DNA reads TGTGCCAGCAGTGTACAAGGGGACGCCCTTCATTCACCCCTCCACTTT.

The rearrangement joins TRBV19 to TRBJ2-3, with 9 bases aligning to TRBD1. The V gene's germline CDR1 is LNHDA and CDR2 SQIVND (reference sequence). The CDR3 totals 15 residues. J was trimmed by 2 bases and V by 8 bases; bases with no gene match: 8. The CDR3 region is CASGGQGWTTDTQYF. The CDR3 nucleotides are TGTGCCAGTGGGGGACAGGGCTGGACCACAGATACGCAGTATTTT.

The genes are TRBV6-5 and TRBJ2-7; TRBD1 agrees at 9 bases. This CDR3 comprises 12 residues. Germline V gene sequence: CDR1 MNHEY, CDR2 SVGAGI. The V and J ends lost 10 bases and 2 bases, in that order; junction bases with no gene match: 3. CDR3 sequence (DNA): TGTGCCACCCGGGACAGGGCCTACGAGCAGTACTTC. Its protein is CATRDRAYEQYF.

The chain is built from TRBV19 and TRBJ1-1, with unresolved D. Germline CDR1 and CDR2: LNHDA and SQIVND (reference sequence). The CDR3 spans 13 residues. V was pared by 6 bases and J by 0 bases, with 8 bases between. The CDR3 region has the DNA TGTGCCAGTAGCGATCGGCTGAACACTGAAGCTTTCTTT. Protein: CASSDRLNTEAFF.

The chain links TRBV5-8 to TRBJ2-7; D is unresolved. With 4 bases removed from V and 7 bases from J, the gap between germline ends came to 9 bases. The CDR3 length is 11 residues. Germline CDR1 and CDR2: SGHTS and YDEGEE. The DNA of the CDR3 is TGTGCCAGCAGCCCCAGGCGTGAGCAGTACTTC. Protein product: CASSPRREQYF.

The chain is built from TRBV12-3 or TRBV12-4 and TRBJ1-5; no clear D gene. Deletions cut 1 base from V and 9 bases from J, with 7 bases between. This CDR3 is built from 12 residues. CDR3 nucleotide sequence: TGTGCCAGCAGTTTAGATAGCCGGCCCCAGCATTTT. This translates into CASSLDSRPQHF.

This rearrangement joins TRBV30 to TRBJ1-1; no clear D gene. V shed 3 bases and J shed 8 bases, with 13 bases lying between them. The CDR3 consists of 12 residues. Germline assignment: CDR1 GTSNPN and CDR2 SVGIG (reference sequence). The CDR3 loop reads CAWSPGPGEAFF. CDR3 bases: TGTGCCTGGAGCCCAGGCCCCGGGGAAGCTTTCTTT.

This chain uses TRBV29-1 with TRBJ1-2; D uncertain. The CDR3 sequence is 11 residues long. Germline V CDR1 and CDR2: SQVTM, ANQGSEA. V was cut by 2 bases and J by 8 bases, with 9 bases left in between. CDR3 amino acids: CSVETLGGYTF. In DNA, the CDR3 is TGCAGCGTTGAAACCCTTGGCGGCTACACCTTC.

V is TRBV6-2 or TRBV6-3 and J is TRBJ1-6, with D hard to call. This CDR3 has 17 residues. Per germline, CDR1 MNHEY and CDR2 SVGEGT. V lost 4 bases, J lost 1 base, and 14 bases lay in between. This chain's CDR3 is CASSSLPGSSYNSPLHF. As DNA, the CDR3 is TGTGCCAGCAGTTCCCTACCCGGGTCGTCCTATAATTCACCCCTCCACTTT.

V is TRBV6-6 and J is TRBJ2-1, with 7 bases matching TRBD2. This CDR3 region has 16 residues. The germline V gene has CDR1 MNHNY and CDR2 SVGAGI (reference sequence). V shed 2 bases, J shed 7 bases, and the junction held 11 bases outside the gene matches. The CDR3 sequence: CASSYGGTNGRNEQFF. DNA for the CDR3: TGTGCCAGCAGTTACGGTGGAACCAACGGGAGGAATGAGCAGTTCTTC.

V usage is TRBV7-3 and J usage is TRBJ2-7, with 10 nucleotides matching TRBD2. Unmatched junction bases numbered 6, after V lost 0 bases and J lost 7 bases. This CDR3 spans 15 amino acids. Germline CDR1 is SGHTA and CDR2 is FQGTGA. CDR3 amino acids: CASSLTGLAGVEQYF. DNA of the CDR3: TGTGCCAGCAGCTTAACGGGGCTAGCGGGGGTAGAGCAGTACTTC.

This chain connects TRBV19 to TRBJ1-4, with a weak D call TRBD1 (5 bases). This CDR3 is 14 amino acids long. V was cut by 5 bases and J by 8 bases, with 15 bases left in between. Germline V gene lookup returns CDR1 LNHDA and CDR2 SQIVND (reference sequence). CDR3 sequence (DNA): TGTGCCAGTAGTGTCGGGGACTTTAGGGAAAAACTGTTTTTT. It is translated as CASSVGDFREKLFF.

This clone was counted a single time. The rearrangement links TRBV6-5 to TRBJ2-5, with a weak D call TRBD1 (7 bases). With 5 bases removed from V and 5 bases from J, the gap between germline ends came to 15 bases. Germline V CDR1 and CDR2: MNHEY, SVGAGI. This CDR3 has 14 amino acids. CDR3 bases: TGTGCCAGCAGTCCAGGGGGACTGGGGGAGACCCAGTACTTC. Translated, it gives CASSPGGLGETQYF.

The rearrangement links TRBV19 to TRBJ1-5, with a weak D call TRBD1 (5 bases). The CDR3 sequence is 16 residues long. The germline CDR1 and CDR2 sequences are LNHDA and SQIVND (reference sequence). Trimming stripped 0 bases from V and 0 bases from J, with 9 bases between. CDR3 nucleotide sequence: TGTGCCAGTAGTATAGATAGGACACATAGCAATCAGCCCCAGCATTTT. This sequence encodes CASSIDRTHSNQPQHF.

This rearrangement joins TRBV4-1 to TRBJ2-5, with a tentative D call TRBD1 (6 bases). CDR3 length: 17 residues. The V and J ends lost 1 base and 3 bases respectively, with 18 bases between them. Germline V lookup: CDR1 MGHRA, CDR2 YSYEKL. CDR3 coding DNA: TGCGCCAGCAGCCAAGTCCCCTGGGCCAGGGGTGAAGAGACCCAGTACTTC. Protein sequence: CASSQVPWARGEETQYF.

The gene calls are TRBV7-9 and TRBJ1-3; TRBD1 matches 8 bases. This CDR3 has 16 amino acids. V dropped 3 bases and J dropped 4; count of bases not matched to a gene: 8. Per germline, CDR1 SEHNR and CDR2 FQNEAQ (reference sequence). CDR3 sequence (DNA): TGTGCCAGCAGCTTCGGCCAGGGGGCTGCGGGAAACACCATATATTTT. Translated: CASSFGQGAAGNTIYF.